This T cell receptor beta chain derives from a study of CD8+CD57+ T cells in acquired aplastic anemia. Study-wide context: Isolated CD4+ and CD8+ cells, once sorted, yielded DNA averaging around 2.9 ug. Overall study findings and caveats: A significant difference in CD8+ Simpson's diversity between patients and controls was not found.

In germline, CDR1 is SNHLY, CDR2 FYNNEI. The CDR3 length is 15 residues. V was clipped by 3 bases and J by 5 bases, with 16 bases between them. By flow cytometry, patients selected for sequencing had shown an expansion of CD8+CD57+ cells. At blood sampling, none of the patients had yet received therapy. Genomic DNA acted as the template from which TCR beta VDJ combination and CDR3 sequence profiling were carried out. TCRdb re-analysed the reads in MiXCR, keeping a single row per CDR3 protein. The sample carries hundreds of thousands of distinct CDR3 sequences, less than 35% recorded once. To note about this clonotype: Its matching antigen is unknown.

The sample comprised sorted CD4+, CD8+, or CD8+CD57+ T cells (not recorded which) from PBMCs. The receptor was isolated from a human donor with aplastic anemia. The rearrangement uses TRBV2 and TRBJ2-5; either TRBD1 or TRBD2 may fit D (5 bases each). As DNA, the CDR3 is TGTGCCAGCAGTGATATAAAGGGGAGTGGGGAGACCCAGTACTTC. This translates into CASSDIKGSGETQYF.